This record concerns one T cell receptor beta chain sequence. These data are taken from a study of blood T cell repertoires in COVID-19. Trimming pared 3 bases from V and 2 bases from J, leaving 14 bases between. Germline CDR1 KGHSH, CDR2 LQKENI. CDR3 length: 15 residues. Original processing methods: The authors estimated nucleated cell counts from reference gene primer amplification. This table comes from immunoSEQ multiplex PCR, and its TCRdb copy is limited to in-frame clones, with some not included. V and J calls and clone size are those listed in that table; D and trimming were worked out from the DNA. The sample records roughly 30,000 clones, around 84% being singletons.

The clonotype comes from a man between 65 and 85 years old with acute or convalescent COVID-19. Sequencing was done on a sample of peripheral blood. This chain links TRBV18 with TRBJ2-7; maybe TRBD2 (5 bases). CDR3 amino acids: CASSPGEGSPYEQYF. CDR3 nucleotides: TGTGCCAGCTCACCCGGCGAGGGCTCCCCCTACGAGCAGTACTTC. The full variable domain, its missing parts supplied by reference TRBV18 and TRBJ2-7, is NAGVMQNPRHLVRRRGQEARLRCSPMKGHSHVYWYRQLPEEGLKFMVYLQKENIIDESGMPKERFSAEFPKEGPSILRIQQVVRGDSAAYFCASSPGEGSPYEQYFGPGTRLTVT.